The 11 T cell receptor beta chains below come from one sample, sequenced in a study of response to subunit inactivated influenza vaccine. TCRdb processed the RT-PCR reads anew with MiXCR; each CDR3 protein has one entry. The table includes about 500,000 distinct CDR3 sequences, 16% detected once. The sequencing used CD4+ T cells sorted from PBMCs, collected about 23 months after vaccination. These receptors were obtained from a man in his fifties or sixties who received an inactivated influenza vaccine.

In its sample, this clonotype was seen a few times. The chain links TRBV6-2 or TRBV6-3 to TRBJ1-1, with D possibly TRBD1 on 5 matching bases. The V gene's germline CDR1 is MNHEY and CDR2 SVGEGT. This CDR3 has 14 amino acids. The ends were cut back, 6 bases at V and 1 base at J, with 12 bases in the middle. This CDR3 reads CASRRTSPNTEAFF. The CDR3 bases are TGTGCCAGCAGACGGACATCCCCGAACACTGAAGCTTTCTTT.

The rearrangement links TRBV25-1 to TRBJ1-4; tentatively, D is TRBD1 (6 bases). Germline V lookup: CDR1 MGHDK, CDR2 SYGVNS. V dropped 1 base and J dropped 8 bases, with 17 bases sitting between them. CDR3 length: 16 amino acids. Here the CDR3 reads CASSEFSGAGREKLFF. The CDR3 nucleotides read TGTGCCAGCAGTGAATTTTCGGGGGCAGGGCGCGAAAAACTGTTTTTT.

The chain's CDR3 is CASSEIFPSNNEQFF. Written as DNA, the CDR3 is TGTGCCAGCAGTGAGATCTTCCCTAGCAACAATGAGCAGTTCTTC. The chain couples TRBV6-1 to TRBJ2-1; D perhaps matches TRBD2 (5 bases). V lost 3 bases, J lost 5 bases, and 14 bases lay in between. In germline, CDR1 is MNHNS, CDR2 SASEGT. CDR3 length: 15 residues.

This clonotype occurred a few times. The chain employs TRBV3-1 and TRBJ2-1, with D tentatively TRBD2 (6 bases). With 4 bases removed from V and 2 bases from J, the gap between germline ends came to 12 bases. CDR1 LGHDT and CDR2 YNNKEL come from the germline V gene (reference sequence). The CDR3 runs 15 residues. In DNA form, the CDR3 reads TGTGCCAGCAGCCCCGGAGGGGTGGCCTACAATGAGCAGTTCTTC. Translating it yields CASSPGGVAYNEQFF.

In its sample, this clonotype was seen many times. Written as DNA, the CDR3 is TGCAGTGCTAATCGGGCAGGGTATACCTACGAGCAGTACTTC. This codes for CSANRAGYTYEQYF. The chain couples TRBV20-1 to TRBJ2-7; perhaps TRBD1 as D (5 bases). This CDR3 has 14 amino acids. Germline V gene lookup returns CDR1 DFQATT and CDR2 SNEGSKA (reference sequence). Trimming shortened V by 4 bases and J by 2 bases, and 15 bases separated the two germline ends.

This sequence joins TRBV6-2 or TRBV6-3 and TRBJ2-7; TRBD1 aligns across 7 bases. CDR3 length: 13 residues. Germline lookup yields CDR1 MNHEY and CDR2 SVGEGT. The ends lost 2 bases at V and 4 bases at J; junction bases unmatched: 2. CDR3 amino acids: CASSYGTDYEQYF. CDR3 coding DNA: TGTGCCAGCAGTTACGGGACAGATTACGAGCAGTACTTC.

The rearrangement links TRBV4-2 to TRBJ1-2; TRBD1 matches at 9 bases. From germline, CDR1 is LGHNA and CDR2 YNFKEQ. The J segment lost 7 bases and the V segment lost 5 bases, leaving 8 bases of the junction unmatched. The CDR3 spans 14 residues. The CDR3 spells CASSVQGADTGYTF. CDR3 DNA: TGTGCCAGCAGCGTACAGGGGGCAGACACTGGCTACACCTTC.

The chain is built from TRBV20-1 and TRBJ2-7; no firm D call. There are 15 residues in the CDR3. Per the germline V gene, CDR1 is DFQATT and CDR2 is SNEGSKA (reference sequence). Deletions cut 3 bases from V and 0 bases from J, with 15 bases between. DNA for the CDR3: TGCAGTGCTAGGAAGGCAGAACTTTCCTCCTACGAGCAGTACTTC. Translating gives CSARKAELSSYEQYF.

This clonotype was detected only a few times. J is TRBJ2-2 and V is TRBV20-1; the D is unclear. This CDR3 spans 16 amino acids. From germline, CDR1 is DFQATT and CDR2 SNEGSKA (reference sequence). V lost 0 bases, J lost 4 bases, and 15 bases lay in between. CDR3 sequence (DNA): TGCAGTGCTAGAGATCGGATCACCGGGTCCACCGGGGAGCTGTTTTTT. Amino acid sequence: CSARDRITGSTGELFF.

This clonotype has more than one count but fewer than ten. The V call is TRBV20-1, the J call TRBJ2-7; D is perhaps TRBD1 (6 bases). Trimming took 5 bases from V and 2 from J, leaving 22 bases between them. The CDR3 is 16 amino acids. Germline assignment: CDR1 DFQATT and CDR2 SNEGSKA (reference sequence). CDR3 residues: CSASPANRDRPYEQYF. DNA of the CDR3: TGCAGTGCTTCACCCGCAAACAGGGATCGTCCCTACGAGCAGTACTTC.

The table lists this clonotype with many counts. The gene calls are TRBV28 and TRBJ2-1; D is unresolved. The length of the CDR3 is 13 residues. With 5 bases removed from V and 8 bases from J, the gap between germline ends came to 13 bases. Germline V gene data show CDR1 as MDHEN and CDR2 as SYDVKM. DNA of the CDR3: TGTGCCAGCAGTCGTCCGGGTATCGATGAGCAGTTCTTC. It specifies CASSRPGIDEQFF.